This T cell receptor (beta chain) was captured in a study of cytomegalovirus exposure and HLA in healthy donors. General study findings and limits: Later on, analysis showed that most CMV-associated TCR beta chains appeared to be HLA-restricted. In a later analysis, a missense DCLRE1C variant was linked to TCR beta V- and J-gene trimming.

To note about this clone: As yet, its antigen is unknown.

The PCR had 60 Vbeta and 13 Jbeta primers. The method was immunoSEQ multiplex PCR; TCRdb's version includes in-frame clones alone and lacks a portion of them. This sample yields 60,000 to 90,000 clones, of which 55% to 80% are seen a single time; about 7.6% belongs to the top ten. Germline V gives CDR1 SEHNR, CDR2 FQNEAQ (reference sequence). The CDR3 is 17 residues long. At collection, donors were nominally healthy, but unrecorded immune exposures were probable. Sequencing was done on a sample of PBMCs. This chain links TRBV7-9 with TRBJ2-5; 9 bases line up with TRBD1. The DNA end lines up better with TRBJ2-7; the J call may be wrong. The source of this sequence is a man in his forties in good health and CMV-seropositive. CDR3: CASSYGQGLIRGYEQYF. In DNA, the CDR3 is TGTGCCAGCAGCTACGGACAGGGGTTAATCCGGGGCTACGAGCAGTACTTC.